This T cell receptor (beta chain) was identified during a study of T-cell memory formation after mild COVID-19. TCRdb fed the 5' RACE reads into MiXCR, producing one record per CDR3 protein. The sample shows fewer than 70,000 distinct CDR3 sequences, more than 8% of them seen only once. This clonotype turned up a few times. CDR3 length equals 15 residues. The ends were cut back, 5 bases at V and 1 base at J, with 12 bases in the middle. Source material: PBMCs or a T cell subset sorted from them (not recorded which). The source is a man aged 18-30 years who had mild COVID-19 (a few samples of this study predate the infection). Cell type and time point are not known. V gene TRBV12-3 or TRBV12-4 combines with J gene TRBJ1-5; no clear D gene. Here the CDR3 reads CASSPRPSSNQPQHF. The CDR3, as DNA: TGTGCCAGCAGTCCGAGGCCTTCCAGCAATCAGCCCCAGCATTTT.